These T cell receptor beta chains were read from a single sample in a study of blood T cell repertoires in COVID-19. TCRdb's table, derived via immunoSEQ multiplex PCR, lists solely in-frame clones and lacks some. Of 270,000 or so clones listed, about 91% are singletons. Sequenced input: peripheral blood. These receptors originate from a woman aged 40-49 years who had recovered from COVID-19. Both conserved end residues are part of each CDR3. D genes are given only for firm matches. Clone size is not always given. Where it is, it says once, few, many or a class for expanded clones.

CDR3 protein: CASRFPGGGYEQYF
CDR3 DNA: TGTGCCAGCAGGTTTCCAGGTGGTGGCTACGAGCAGTACTTC
clone size: NA
D gene: NA
J gene: TRBJ2-7
V gene: TRBV11-2

CDR3 protein: CASSLAGLSWGNTIYF
CDR3 DNA: TGCGCCAGCAGCTTGGCCGGACTCTCGTGGGGAAACACCATATATTTT
clone size: NA
D gene: NA
J gene: TRBJ1-3
V gene: TRBV5-1

CDR3 protein: CASSVVGRGNTEAFF
CDR3 DNA: TGTGCCAGCAGCGTAGTCGGCAGGGGGAACACTGAAGCTTTCTTT
clone size: NA
D gene: NA
J gene: TRBJ1-1
V gene: TRBV9

CDR3 protein: CASVSAGTYNEQFF
CDR3 DNA: TGTGCCAGCGTATCCGCGGGAACCTACAATGAGCAGTTCTTC
clone size: NA
D gene: NA
J gene: TRBJ2-1
V gene: TRBV5-8

CDR3 protein: CASSVGGRDQPQHF
CDR3 DNA: TGTGCCAGCAGTGTAGGCGGGAGAGATCAGCCCCAGCATTTT
clone size: NA
D gene: NA
J gene: TRBJ1-5
V gene: TRBV2

CDR3 protein: CASSLVQGADTQYF
CDR3 DNA: TGTGCCAGCAGTTTGGTACAGGGTGCGGATACGCAGTATTTT
clone size: NA
D gene: NA
J gene: TRBJ2-3
V gene: TRBV28

CDR3 protein: CASSRAGTGGLVGEAFF
CDR3 DNA: TGTGCCAGCAGCCGCGCTGGGACAGGGGGTTTAGTTGGTGAAGCTTTCTTT
clone size: NA
D gene: TRBD1
J gene: TRBJ1-1
V gene: TRBV7-6

CDR3 protein: CASSLRTLYTGELFF
CDR3 DNA: TGTGCCAGCAGCTTACGGACTCTCTACACCGGGGAGCTGTTTTTT
clone size: NA
D gene: NA
J gene: TRBJ2-2
V gene: TRBV3-1/TRBV3-2

CDR3 protein: CASSPRTGSYNEQFF
CDR3 DNA: TGTGCCAGCAGCCCCCGGACAGGGTCCTACAATGAGCAGTTCTTC
clone size: NA
D gene: TRBD1
J gene: TRBJ2-1
V gene: TRBV9

CDR3 protein: CASSRQGLPYEQYF
CDR3 DNA: TGTGCCAGCAGTCGACAGGGGCTCCCGTACGAGCAGTACTTC
clone size: NA
D gene: TRBD1
J gene: TRBJ2-7
V gene: TRBV28

CDR3 protein: CASTSPGGSPNYGYTF
CDR3 DNA: TGTGCCAGTACCTCACCAGGGGGCAGTCCTAACTATGGCTACACCTTC
clone size: NA
D gene: TRBD1
J gene: TRBJ1-2
V gene: TRBV19

CDR3 protein: CASGEPGLAVYTQYF
CDR3 DNA: TGTGCCAGCGGTGAACCGGGACTAGCGGTATATACGCAGTATTTT
clone size: NA
D gene: TRBD2
J gene: TRBJ2-3
V gene: TRBV7-2

CDR3 protein: CASSVLGGGTDTQYF
CDR3 DNA: TGTGCCAGCAGCGTTCTGGGGGGTGGCACAGATACGCAGTATTTT
clone size: NA
D gene: NA
J gene: TRBJ2-3
V gene: TRBV9

CDR3 protein: CASSLGSSGGQETQYF
CDR3 DNA: TGCGCCAGCAGCTTGGGTTCTAGCGGGGGCCAAGAGACCCAGTACTTC
clone size: NA
D gene: TRBD2
J gene: TRBJ2-5
V gene: TRBV5-1

CDR3 protein: CAISEGASGGSYSYNEQFF
CDR3 DNA: TGTGCCATCAGTGAGGGGGCGTCTGGCGGGAGCTACTCCTACAATGAGCAGTTCTTC
clone size: few
D gene: TRBD2
J gene: TRBJ2-1
V gene: TRBV10-3

CDR3 protein: CASSQVPSGSGDTQYF
CDR3 DNA: TGTGCCAGCAGCCAAGTTCCTAGCGGGAGCGGGGATACGCAGTATTTT
clone size: NA
D gene: TRBD2
J gene: TRBJ2-3
V gene: TRBV3-1/TRBV3-2

CDR3 protein: CASSLREGNQPQHF
CDR3 DNA: TGTGCCAGCAGCTTAAGGGAGGGCAATCAGCCCCAGCATTTT
clone size: once
D gene: NA
J gene: TRBJ1-5
V gene: TRBV7-8

CDR3 protein: CASSKVRDRGIYEQYF
CDR3 DNA: TGTGCCAGCAGCAAAGTTCGGGACAGGGGAATCTACGAGCAGTACTTC
clone size: NA
D gene: NA
J gene: TRBJ2-7
V gene: TRBV21-1